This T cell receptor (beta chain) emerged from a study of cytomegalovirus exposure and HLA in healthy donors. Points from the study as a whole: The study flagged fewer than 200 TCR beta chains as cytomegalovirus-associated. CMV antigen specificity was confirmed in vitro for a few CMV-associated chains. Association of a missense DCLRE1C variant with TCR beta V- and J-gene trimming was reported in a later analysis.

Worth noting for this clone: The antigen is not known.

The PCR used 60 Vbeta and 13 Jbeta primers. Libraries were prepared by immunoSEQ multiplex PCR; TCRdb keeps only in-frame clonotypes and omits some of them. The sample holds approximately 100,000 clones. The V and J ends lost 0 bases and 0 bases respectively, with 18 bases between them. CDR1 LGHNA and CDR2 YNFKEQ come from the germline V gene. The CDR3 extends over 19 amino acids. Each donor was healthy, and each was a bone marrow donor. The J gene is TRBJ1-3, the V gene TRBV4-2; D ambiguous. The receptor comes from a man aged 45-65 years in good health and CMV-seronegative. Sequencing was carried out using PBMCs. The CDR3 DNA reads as TGTGCCAGCAGCCAAGATACAGCAGGACTTTCTGTCTCTGGAAACACCATATATTTT. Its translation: CASSQDTAGLSVSGNTIYF.